This record covers a single TCR beta chain. The specificity of this receptor is unknown. Base qualities are not recorded, but no much larger clone differs from it by a single base. V trim: 4 bases; J trim: 4 bases; unmatched bases: 0. The CDR3 holds 13 amino acids from the cysteine to the phenylalanine. The CDR3 DNA has 39 bases and is translated from base 1. For CDR1 and CDR2, the germline V gene lists SQVTM and ANQGSEA. The data are from a study of OX40 agonist ivuxolimab in advanced cancers. With respect to the entire study: Ivuxolimab was a fully human IgG2 agonistic monoclonal antibody targeting the costimulatory receptor OX40 (CD134). The paper reports the monotherapy dose-escalation portion (N ≈ 52 patients) of the phase I ivuxolimab trial. Among the roughly 50 dose-escalation patients, around 20 had hepatocellular carcinoma, roughly 15 melanoma, 9 renal cell carcinoma and 9 head and neck cancer. The point of sequencing TCRbeta in the periphery was to test whether ivuxolimab changed TCR sequence diversity and drove clonal T-cell expansion. Three dose-escalation patients achieved partial responses, one with hepatocellular carcinoma and two with cutaneous melanoma. Intravenous ivuxolimab was administered to patients every 2 weeks at six dose levels: 0.01, 0.1, 0.3, 1.5, 3 and 10 mg/kg. Prior anti-PD-1, anti-PD-L1 or anti-CTLA-4 therapy was permitted, and checkpoint inhibitors had been received by more than 35% of dose-escalation patients. A male proportion of about 79% and a mean age of 60 years, ranging from about 20 to 85, were recorded for the dose-escalation cohort.

To sequence the TCRbeta CDR3 region, genomic DNA was isolated from the sorted cells. TCRbeta CDR3 regions were sequenced using the immunoSEQ Assay. In TCRdb, the immuneACCESS table is reduced to in-frame sequences with V and J assigned. These tables do not hold every clone; where another copy was compared, an unresolved V gene accounts for under half, and the others remain unexplained. This sample holds 50,000 to 55,000 clones; 84% were observed only once. The biggest ten clones account for 3.5% to 5.5% of the sample. Overall results and qualifications from the work: In the 0.1-3.0 mg/kg groups, partial responders had among the lowest normalized peripheral clonal expansion, particularly in CD8+ T cells. Which antigens the clonally expanded peripheral T cells were specific for was not determined. At doses from 0.1 to 3.0 mg/kg, clonal expansion was seen in both CD4+ and CD8+ blood T cells between baseline and week 6. Low levels of normalized T-cell clonal expansion were also seen in some nonresponding patients. On average, CD8+ T cells showed more expanded clones than CD4+ T cells after ivuxolimab.

The trial excluded patients who had a history of autoimmune disease or who were on systemic immunosuppression. Peripheral blood for TCR sequencing was collected from all dose cohorts at baseline, on cycle 4 day 1, and on cycle 7 day 1. Samples came from an open-label, multicenter, first-in-human phase I dose-escalation trial of ivuxolimab. Adults with locally advanced or metastatic melanoma, renal cell carcinoma, hepatocellular carcinoma or head and neck squamous cell carcinoma were enrolled in the trial. Before TCR sequencing, CD4+ T cells and CD8+ T cells from peripheral blood were sorted into separate populations.

Sequenced here: CD4+ or CD8+ T cells sorted from blood, sampled in a trial of the OX40 agonist ivuxolimab. The chain couples TRBV29-1 to TRBJ2-7; the junction holds 14 bases that match TRBD2. This sequence was found in an adult with an advanced solid tumor such as melanoma, head and neck, liver or kidney cancer. The nucleotide sequence reads as follows: TGCAGCGTTGGGACTAGCGGGAGGTACGAGCAGTACTTC. Translated, it gives CSVGTSGRYEQYF.